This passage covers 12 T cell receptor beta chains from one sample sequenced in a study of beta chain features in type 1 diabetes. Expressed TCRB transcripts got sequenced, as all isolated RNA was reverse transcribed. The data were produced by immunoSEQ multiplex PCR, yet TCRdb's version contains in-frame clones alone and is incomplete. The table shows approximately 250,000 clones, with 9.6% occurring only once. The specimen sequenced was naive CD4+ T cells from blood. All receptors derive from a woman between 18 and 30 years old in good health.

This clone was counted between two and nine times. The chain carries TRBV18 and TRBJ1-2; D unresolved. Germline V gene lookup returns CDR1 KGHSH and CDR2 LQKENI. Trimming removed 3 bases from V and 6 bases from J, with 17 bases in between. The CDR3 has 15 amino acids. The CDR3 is CASSPPEPGPHGYTF. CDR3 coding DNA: TGTGCCAGCTCACCCCCCGAGCCAGGCCCCCATGGCTACACCTTC.

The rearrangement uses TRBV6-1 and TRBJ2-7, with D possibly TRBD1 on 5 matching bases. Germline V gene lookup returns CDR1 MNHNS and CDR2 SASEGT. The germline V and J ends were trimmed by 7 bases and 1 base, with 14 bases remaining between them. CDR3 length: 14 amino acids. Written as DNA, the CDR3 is TGTGCCAGCAATCCAGGGTCGCCGTCCTACGAGCAGTACTTC. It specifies CASNPGSPSYEQYF.

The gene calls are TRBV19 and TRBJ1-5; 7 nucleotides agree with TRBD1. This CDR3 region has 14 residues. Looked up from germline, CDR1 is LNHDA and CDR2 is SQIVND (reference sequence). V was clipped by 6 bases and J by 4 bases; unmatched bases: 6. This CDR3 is CASSPSTGNQPQHF. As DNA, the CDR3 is TGTGCCAGTAGCCCCTCGACAGGGAATCAGCCCCAGCATTTT.

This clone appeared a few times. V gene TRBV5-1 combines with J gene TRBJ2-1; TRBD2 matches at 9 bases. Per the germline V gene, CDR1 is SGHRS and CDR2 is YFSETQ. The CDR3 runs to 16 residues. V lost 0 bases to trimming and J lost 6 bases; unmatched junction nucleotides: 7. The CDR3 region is CASSLAVGTSTNEQFF. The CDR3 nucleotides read TGCGCCAGCAGCTTGGCCGTAGGGACTAGCACCAATGAGCAGTTCTTC.

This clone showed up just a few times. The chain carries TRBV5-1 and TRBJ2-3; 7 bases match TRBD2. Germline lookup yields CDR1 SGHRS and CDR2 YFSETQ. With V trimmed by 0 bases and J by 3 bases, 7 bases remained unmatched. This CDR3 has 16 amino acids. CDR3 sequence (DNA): TGCGCCAGCAGCTTGGTTCCGGGGGGTGATACAGATACGCAGTATTTT. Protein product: CASSLVPGGDTDTQYF.

CDR3 DNA: TGCGCCAGCAAGATCGGGACAGGGAGCGAGCAGTACTTC. Translated: CASKIGTGSEQYF. V gene TRBV5-1 combines with J gene TRBJ2-7; 9 nucleotides align to TRBD1. V lost 6 bases and J lost 6; bases outside the gene matches: 7. CDR1 SGHRS and CDR2 YFSETQ come from the germline V gene. This CDR3 contains 13 residues.

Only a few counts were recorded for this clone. The CDR3 sequence is CASFSSGSSYNEQFF. CDR3 coding DNA: TGTGCCAGTTTTTCTAGCGGGAGCTCCTACAATGAGCAGTTCTTC. The V gene is TRBV7-8, the J gene TRBJ2-1; TRBD2 matches 10 bases. Trimming removed 9 bases from V and 0 bases from J; junction bases left unmatched: 5. The germline CDR1 and CDR2 sequences are SGHVS and FQNEAQ. The CDR3 contains 15 residues.

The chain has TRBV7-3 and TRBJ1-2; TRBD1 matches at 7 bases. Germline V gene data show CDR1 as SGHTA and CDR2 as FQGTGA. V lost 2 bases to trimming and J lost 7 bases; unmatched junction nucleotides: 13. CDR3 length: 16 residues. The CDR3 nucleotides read TGTGCCAGCAGCTTAGGGTGGCAGGGGGTCAGAAGTGGCTACACCTTC. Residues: CASSLGWQGVRSGYTF.

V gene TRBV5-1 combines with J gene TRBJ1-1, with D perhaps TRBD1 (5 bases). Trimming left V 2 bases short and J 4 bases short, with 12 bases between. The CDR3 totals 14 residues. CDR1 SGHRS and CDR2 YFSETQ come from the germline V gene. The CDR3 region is CASSFRGEGTEAFF. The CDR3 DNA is TGCGCCAGCAGCTTTCGGGGGGAGGGCACTGAAGCTTTCTTT. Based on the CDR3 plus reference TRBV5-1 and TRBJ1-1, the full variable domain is KAGVTQTPRYLIKTRGQQVTLSCSPISGHRSVSWYQQTPGQGLQFLFEYFSETQRNKGNFPGRFSGRQFSNSRSEMNVSTLELGDSALYLCASSFRGEGTEAFFGQGTRLTVV.

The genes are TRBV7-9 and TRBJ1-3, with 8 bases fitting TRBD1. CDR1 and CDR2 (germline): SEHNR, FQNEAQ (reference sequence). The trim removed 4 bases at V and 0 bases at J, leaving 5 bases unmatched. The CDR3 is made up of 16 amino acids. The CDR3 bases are TGTGCCAGCAGCTCGACAGGGGTGGGCTCTGGAAACACCATATATTTT. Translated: CASSSTGVGSGNTIYF. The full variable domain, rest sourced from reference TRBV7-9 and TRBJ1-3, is DTGVSQNPRHKITKRGQNVTFRCDPISEHNRLYWYRQTLGQGPEFLTYFQNEAQLEKSRLLSDRFSAERPKGSFSTLEIQRTEQGDSAMYLCASSSTGVGSGNTIYFGEGSWLTVV.

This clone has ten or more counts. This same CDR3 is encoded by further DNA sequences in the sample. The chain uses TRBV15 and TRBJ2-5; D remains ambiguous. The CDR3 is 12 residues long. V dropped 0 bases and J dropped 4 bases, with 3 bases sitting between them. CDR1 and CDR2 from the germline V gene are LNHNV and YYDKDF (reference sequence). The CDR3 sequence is CATSRDRETQYF. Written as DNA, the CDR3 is TGTGCCACCAGCAGAGACAGAGAGACCCAGTACTTC.

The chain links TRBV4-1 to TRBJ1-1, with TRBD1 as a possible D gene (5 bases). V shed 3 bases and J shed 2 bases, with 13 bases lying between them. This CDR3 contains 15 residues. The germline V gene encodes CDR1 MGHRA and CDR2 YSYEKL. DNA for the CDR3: TGCGCCAGCAGCCAGGTGACAGTTAAAAACACTGAAGCTTTCTTT. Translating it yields CASSQVTVKNTEAFF.